Included here is one T cell receptor beta chain sequence, with context. Its antigen is still unknown. Overlapping HIV-1 Gag 15-mer peptides at 0.8 to 1 ug per peptide per mL were used. CD40L/CD69 double-negative CD45RO-high memory CD4+ T cells were collected. The data stem from a study of persistence of HIV-infected CD4 T cells. The study, taken as a whole, reports: Antigen-responding cells were enriched for degenerate expanded CDR3beta sequences.

Sequencing used immunoSEQ version 4 in survey mode. Sequenced by immunoSEQ multiplex PCR; TCRdb stores in-frame clones only, minus some. The sample comprises approximately 40,000 clones, approximately 80% of which are singletons, and 13% to 15% rests with the top ten. V was shortened by 5 bases and J by 5 bases, with 7 bases between the two germline ends. The length of the CDR3 is 11 residues. This TCR was recovered from an adult man with HIV who was CMV-seropositive. The material sequenced was CD4+ T cells sorted from PBMCs after approximately 19-hour stimulation, taken from a patient who received antiretroviral therapy. The V gene is TRBV12-3 or TRBV12-4, the J gene TRBJ2-7; D remains unclear. This CDR3 is CASSIQDEQYF. The CDR3 bases are TGTGCCAGCAGTATTCAGGACGAGCAGTACTTC.